The source of this TCR beta chain is a study of cytomegalovirus exposure and HLA in healthy donors. Overall study results and limits: Cytomegalovirus status, reportedly, was diagnosed with high specificity and sensitivity by the classifier. A later analysis linked a missense variant in DCLRE1C to the trimming of TCR beta V and J genes. Sequencing depth across donors, presence/absence analyses assumed, was roughly uniform.

This clone was found a few times. The antigen is unknown. The PCR contained 60 Vbeta and 13 Jbeta primers. The table came from immunoSEQ multiplex PCR; TCRdb's copy has only in-frame clones and leaves some out. The sample lists tens of thousands of clones; about two thirds were seen once. The CDR3 spans 14 residues. Between the trimmed V and J ends, which lost 5 bases and 6 bases, there was a span of 17 bases. Germline CDR1 and CDR2: SGHTA and FQGTGA. V gene TRBV7-3 combines with J gene TRBJ2-7, with a tentative D call TRBD2 (7 bases). The sample taken for sequencing was PBMCs. This clonotype originated in a woman under 40 in good health and CMV-seropositive. Written as DNA, the CDR3 is TGTGCCAGCAGCCCGAGGGGGGGCGCTGGCGAGCAGTACTTC. It is translated as CASSPRGGAGEQYF.